The 30 T cell receptor beta chains in this list originate from one sample, sequenced in a study of cytomegalovirus exposure and HLA in healthy donors. 13 Jbeta primers and 60 Vbeta primers were used for the PCR. The data were produced by immunoSEQ multiplex PCR, yet TCRdb's version contains in-frame clones alone and is incomplete. The sample shows 130,000 to 150,000 clones, and 1.5% to 2% sits with its ten largest clones. Material for sequencing was PBMCs. These receptors originate from a woman aged 45-60 years in good health and CMV-seronegative.

V gene TRBV30 combines with J gene TRBJ1-1; D gene uncertain. Germline CDR1 reads GTSNPN; CDR2 reads SVGIG (reference sequence). V gave up 0 bases and J gave up 5 bases, with 10 bases separating them. The CDR3 contains 13 residues. As DNA, the CDR3 is TGTGCCTGGAGTGTACTCGGGGAGACTGAAGCTTTCTTT. Protein: CAWSVLGETEAFF.

This chain connects TRBV27 to TRBJ2-5; 10 bases fit TRBD2. TRBJ2-7 explains the end of the DNA better; the J call may be wrong. Germline CDR1 and CDR2: MNHEY and SMNVEV (reference sequence). This CDR3 has 14 residues. CDR3 bases: TGTGCCAGCAGTACCGGACTAGCGGTCTACGAGCAGTACTTC. Its translation is CASSTGLAVYEQYF.

V gene TRBV7-3 combines with J gene TRBJ1-2, with 7 bases that match TRBD1. The junction had 12 bases not matched to a gene; V was cut back by 4 bases and J by 7 bases. The V gene's germline CDR1 is SGHTA and CDR2 FQGTGA. The CDR3 spans 15 residues. The CDR3 protein is CASSSRTGTIGGYTF. In DNA, the CDR3 is TGTGCCAGCAGCTCCCGGACAGGAACGATTGGTGGCTACACCTTC.

The chain joins TRBV2 to TRBJ1-2; possible D gene TRBD1, 5 bases. Trimming stripped 8 bases from V and 3 bases from J, with 10 bases between. The germline V gene has CDR1 SNHLY and CDR2 FYNNEI. The CDR3 runs to 12 residues. The CDR3 region is CASVDSYYGYTF. CDR3 sequence (DNA): TGTGCCAGCGTCGACAGTTACTATGGCTACACCTTC.

The chain links TRBV5-6 to TRBJ2-5; TRBD2 matches at 9 bases. Trimming at V came to 0 bases and at J to 7 bases, leaving 4 bases not matched to a gene. The CDR3 has 14 residues. CDR1 and CDR2 from the germline V gene are SGHDT and YYEEEE. The DNA of the CDR3 is TGTGCCAGCAGCTTGGGACGTAGCGGGAGGACCCAGTACTTC. Translating it yields CASSLGRSGRTQYF.

The V and J genes are TRBV7-8 and TRBJ2-7; a weak D match, TRBD1 (5 bases). The CDR3 contains 12 residues. Trimming cost V 5 bases and J 5 bases, with 10 bases left between them. The germline V gene has CDR1 SGHVS and CDR2 FQNEAQ. CDR3 coding DNA: TGTGCCAGCAGCCCTTTGACAGACGAGCAGTACTTC. Residues: CASSPLTDEQYF.

The genes are TRBV7-9 and TRBJ1-4; a possible D gene is TRBD1 (5 bases). Trimming left V 4 bases short and J 8 bases short, with 17 bases between. The CDR3 extends over 15 amino acids. The germline gives CDR1 SEHNR, CDR2 FQNEAQ (reference sequence). The CDR3 sequence: CASSSGTGASEKLFF. DNA of the CDR3: TGTGCCAGCAGCTCGGGCACAGGCGCTTCCGAAAAACTGTTTTTT.

The rearrangement uses TRBV4-1 and TRBJ1-1; 7 bases map to TRBD1. The CDR3 totals 16 residues. V lost 0 bases to trimming and J lost 7 bases; unmatched junction nucleotides: 11. Germline CDR1 reads MGHRA; CDR2 reads YSYEKL. The CDR3 reads CASSQDGHRGRGEAFF. The CDR3, as DNA: TGCGCCAGCAGCCAAGACGGCCACAGGGGAAGGGGTGAAGCTTTCTTT.

This chain joins TRBV14 and TRBJ1-2; D is unclear. The V end was cut by 4 bases, the J end by 2 bases, with 14 bases between. CDR1 SGHDN and CDR2 FVKESK come from the germline V gene. The CDR3 length is 15 residues. CDR3 residues: CASSRRHTGNYGYTF. As DNA, the CDR3 is TGTGCCAGCAGCCGCAGACACACTGGGAACTATGGCTACACCTTC.

The chain carries TRBV28 and TRBJ2-7; D may be TRBD2 (5 bases). Germline V CDR1 and CDR2: MDHEN, SYDVKM. The V end was cut by 3 bases, the J end by 0 bases, with 9 bases between. This CDR3 contains 14 residues. Here the CDR3 reads CASSFKGSSYEQYF. As DNA, the CDR3 is TGTGCCAGCAGTTTTAAAGGGAGCTCCTACGAGCAGTACTTC.

This chain connects TRBV15 to TRBJ1-5, with D possibly being TRBD1 (5 bases). From germline, CDR1 is LNHNV and CDR2 YYDKDF (reference sequence). The V gene lost 0 bases and the J gene lost 4 bases, with 13 bases spanning the gap. This CDR3 contains 16 residues. The chain's CDR3 is CATSRDLNRLNQPQHF. CDR3 DNA sequence: TGTGCCACCAGCAGAGATCTGAACAGGTTGAATCAGCCCCAGCATTTT.

The chain has TRBV11-2 and TRBJ1-2; 10 positions match TRBD1. CDR1 and CDR2 (germline): SGHAT, FQNNGV. J was trimmed by 3 bases and V by 6 bases; bases with no gene match: 4. This CDR3 has 14 residues. Here the CDR3 DNA reads TGTGCCAGCAGACGGGACAGGGGTGACTATGGCTACACCTTC. Protein product: CASRRDRGDYGYTF.

V is TRBV27 and J is TRBJ1-5, with D tentatively TRBD1 (6 bases). The CDR3 has 14 residues. Germline assignment: CDR1 MNHEY and CDR2 SMNVEV (reference sequence). Trimming removed 2 bases from V and 10 bases from J, with 15 bases in between. The CDR3 sequence: CASSLQGPLYPQHF. In DNA, the CDR3 is TGTGCCAGCAGTTTACAGGGGCCCCTCTACCCCCAGCATTTT.

The chain has TRBV2 and TRBJ1-5; D is unclear. The CDR3 consists of 12 residues. V lost 6 bases and J 1 base, leaving 4 bases between the germline ends. Germline V gene data show CDR1 as SNHLY and CDR2 as FYNNEI. As DNA, the CDR3 is TGTGCCAGCAGGGCCAGCAATCAGCCCCAGCATTTT. Protein product: CASRASNQPQHF.

The chain joins TRBV6-1 to TRBJ2-7; TRBD2 is a possible D gene (5 bases). V dropped 6 bases and J dropped 7 bases, with 22 bases sitting between them. There are 15 residues in the CDR3. Looked up from germline, CDR1 is MNHNS and CDR2 is SASEGT. The chain's CDR3 is CASRKGIGLSGEQYF. The CDR3 DNA sequence: TGTGCCAGCAGGAAAGGAATAGGATTATCGGGGGAGCAGTACTTC.

The chain carries TRBV28 and TRBJ1-1; D is undetermined. Germline V CDR1 and CDR2: MDHEN, SYDVKM. The CDR3 contains 17 residues. The germline V and J ends were trimmed by 2 bases and 0 bases, with 16 bases remaining between them. The CDR3 DNA is TGTGCCAGCAGTTTACGTAGGGAGAAAAGGTTGAACACTGAAGCTTTCTTT. It is translated as CASSLRREKRLNTEAFF.

This rearrangement joins TRBV4-1 to TRBJ1-1, with D possibly matching TRBD1 (5 bases). Looked up from germline, CDR1 is MGHRA and CDR2 is YSYEKL. Trimming left V 4 bases short and J 1 base short, with 16 bases between. This CDR3 has 16 amino acids. CDR3 nucleotide sequence: TGCGCCAGCAGCCGAACAGGCGGGGGAGGGAACACTGAAGCTTTCTTT. Amino acids: CASSRTGGGGNTEAFF.

The CDR3 DNA reads as TGTGCCAGTAGCCTTAGACAGGGTGTTGACTATGGCTACACCTTC. It yields the protein CASSLRQGVDYGYTF. This rearrangement joins TRBV19 to TRBJ1-2; 7 bases line up with TRBD1. The CDR3 length is 15 residues. Per germline, CDR1 LNHDA and CDR2 SQIVND (reference sequence). V lost 6 bases, J lost 3 bases, and 10 bases stayed unmatched.

The V and J genes are TRBV5-6 and TRBJ2-2; D is possibly TRBD1 (6 bases). V gave up 6 bases and J gave up 0 bases, with 15 bases separating them. The CDR3 sequence is 16 residues long. Looked up from germline, CDR1 is SGHDT and CDR2 is YYEEEE. CDR3 in DNA: TGTGCCAGCAACAACAGGGAGATGGCGAACACCGGGGAGCTGTTTTTT. It encodes CASNNREMANTGELFF.

The V gene is TRBV9, the J gene TRBJ1-5; 7 nucleotides agree with TRBD1. The CDR3 spans 15 residues. Germline CDR1 is SGDLS and CDR2 is YYNGEE. V trimming: 2 bases; J trimming: 1 base; junction bases outside the gene matches: 3. CDR3 sequence (DNA): TGTGCCAGCAGCGTTTCAGGGGGAAGCAATCAGCCCCAGCATTTT. Residues: CASSVSGGSNQPQHF.

The rearrangement links TRBV27 to TRBJ1-2, with D possibly being TRBD1 (5 bases). The CDR3 length is 15 residues. Trimming removed 7 bases from V and 5 bases from J, with 20 bases in between. CDR1 is MNHEY and CDR2 is SMNVEV in the germline V gene (reference sequence). CDR3 sequence: CASTTEDTSRYGYTF. The CDR3 nucleotides read TGTGCCAGCACCACCGAGGACACCAGCAGGTATGGCTACACCTTC.

The chain employs TRBV29-1 and TRBJ2-3, with 8 bases fitting TRBD1. The CDR3 has 13 residues. Trimming at V came to 4 bases and at J to 4 bases, leaving 4 bases not matched to a gene. The germline gives CDR1 SQVTM, CDR2 ANQGSEA. The CDR3 sequence: CSVAAGGADTQYF. The DNA for the CDR3 is TGCAGCGTTGCGGCAGGGGGCGCAGATACGCAGTATTTT.

About this clone itself: A junction end diverges from the germline sequence, so it may reflect a read error. The rearrangement joins TRBV6-5 to TRBJ1-1; the D gene is possibly TRBD1 (5 bases). The V gene's germline CDR1 is MNHEY and CDR2 SVGAGI. This CDR3 has 14 residues. In DNA, the CDR3 is TGTGCCAGCGGTTACTTGAGGACAAACACTGAAGCTTTCTTT. Protein sequence: CASGYLRTNTEAFF.

This chain links TRBV2 with TRBJ2-5; D may be TRBD2 (5 bases). Germline values: CDR1 SNHLY, CDR2 FYNNEI. The V and J ends lost 8 bases and 2 bases respectively, with 12 bases between them. The CDR3 totals 13 residues. The CDR3 spells CASVSAGQETQYF. DNA for the CDR3: TGTGCCAGCGTTAGCGCAGGACAAGAGACCCAGTACTTC.

The chain links TRBV20-1 to TRBJ2-3; D uncertain. Trimming removed 2 bases from V and 6 bases from J, with 6 bases in between. This CDR3 is 11 amino acids long. Germline loops: CDR1 DFQATT, CDR2 SNEGSKA (reference sequence). The CDR3 DNA reads TGCAGTGCTAGATTTGCGGATACGCAGTATTTT. It codes for CSARFADTQYF.

This chain uses TRBV11-2 with TRBJ2-2; 8 bases fit TRBD1. V was pared by 2 bases and J by 4 bases, with 9 bases of the junction left unmatched. Germline V gene sequence: CDR1 SGHAT, CDR2 FQNNGV. The CDR3 length is 17 residues. In DNA, the CDR3 is TGTGCCAGCAGCTTAACGAAGGGACAGGTGGGCACCGGGGAGCTGTTTTTT. It codes for CASSLTKGQVGTGELFF.

V usage is TRBV15 and J usage is TRBJ2-7, with 13 bases fitting TRBD2. The junction had 6 bases not matched to a gene; V was cut back by 0 bases and J by 7 bases. Germline V lookup: CDR1 LNHNV, CDR2 YYDKDF (reference sequence). This CDR3 comprises 16 residues. The CDR3 DNA sequence: TGTGCCACCAGCAGAGATCGGACTAGCGGGAGTCAAGAGCAGTACTTC. Translating gives CATSRDRTSGSQEQYF.

The V and J genes are TRBV5-5 and TRBJ1-5; 8 nucleotides match TRBD1. J was trimmed by 6 bases and V by 4 bases; bases with no gene match: 6. Per the germline V gene, CDR1 is SGHKS and CDR2 is YYEKEE (reference sequence). The CDR3 is 14 residues long. CDR3 sequence (DNA): TGTGCCAGCAGCACGACAGGGGTGGGTCAGCCCCAGCATTTT. The encoded protein is CASSTTGVGQPQHF.

This chain joins TRBV6-5 and TRBJ1-5, with D perhaps TRBD1 (5 bases). This CDR3 has 14 residues. Germline CDR1 and CDR2: MNHEY and SVGAGI. The V and J ends lost 6 bases and 7 bases respectively, with 16 bases between them. CDR3 DNA sequence: TGTGCCAGCAGCTCAGGGCCAAAAGAGCAGCCCCAGCATTTT. Amino acid sequence: CASSSGPKEQPQHF.

The rearrangement links TRBV29-1 to TRBJ1-1; a weak D match, TRBD1 (5 bases). Germline V gene data show CDR1 as SQVTM and CDR2 as ANQGSEA. The CDR3 runs to 13 residues. The V gene lost 4 bases and the J gene lost 11 bases, with 20 bases spanning the gap. The CDR3 coding sequence is TGCAGCGTTGCTGATCAGGGTATCGCTGGCGCTTTCTTT. It yields the protein CSVADQGIAGAFF.